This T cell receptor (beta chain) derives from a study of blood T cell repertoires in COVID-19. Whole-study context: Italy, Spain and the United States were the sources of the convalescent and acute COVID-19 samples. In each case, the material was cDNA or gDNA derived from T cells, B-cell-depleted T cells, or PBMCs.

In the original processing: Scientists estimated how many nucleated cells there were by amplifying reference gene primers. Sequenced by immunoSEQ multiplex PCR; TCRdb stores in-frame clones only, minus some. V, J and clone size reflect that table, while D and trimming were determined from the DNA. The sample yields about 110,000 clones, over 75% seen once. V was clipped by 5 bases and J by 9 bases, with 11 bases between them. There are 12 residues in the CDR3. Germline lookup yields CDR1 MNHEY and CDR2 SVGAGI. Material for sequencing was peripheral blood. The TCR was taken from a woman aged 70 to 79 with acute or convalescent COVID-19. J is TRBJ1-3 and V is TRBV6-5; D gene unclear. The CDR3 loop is CASSTLVGTIYF. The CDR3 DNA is TGTGCCAGCAGTACTTTAGTTGGCACCATATATTTT.